Listed below are T cell receptor beta chains from one sample, sequenced in a study of regulatory T cells in long-lasting Graves disease. TCRdb used MiXCR to reprocess the multiplex PCR reads, holding one entry per CDR3 protein. Among 350,000 to 500,000 distinct CDR3 sequences, 14% were seen once, and the ten largest hold approximately 15%. These data were also reused for a study on T cells in Graves' hyperthyroidism and ophthalmopathy.

Sequenced here: peripheral blood mononuclear cells (PBMCs), sampled at new diagnosis, from a patient treated with antithyroid drugs. Receptor source: a woman aged 50 to 65 with Graves disease. CDR3s include the opening cysteine and the closing phenylalanine or tryptophan. D genes are given only for firm matches. Clone size appears in some rows only: once, few, many, or a class for an expanded clone.

J gene | V gene | clone size | D gene | CDR3 DNA | CDR3 protein
TRBJ2-5 | TRBV20-1 | many | TRBD2 | TGCAGTGCCCCAATACTAGCGGGAGGCGTTCTTTGGGAAGAGACCCAGTACTTC | CSAPILAGGVLWEETQYF
TRBJ2-7 | TRBV20-1 | many | NA | TGCAGTGCCCCTGGGGGACTGTTCTACGAGCAGTACTTC | CSAPGGLFYEQYF
TRBJ2-3 | TRBV5-6 | NA | NA | TGTGCCAGCAGCTTTAGTCTAGCGAGCACAGATACGCAGTATTTT | CASSFSLASTDTQYF
TRBJ1-2 | TRBV7-9 | many | TRBD1 | TGTGCCAGCAGCGATTCGGACAGGGCTGGCTACACCTTC | CASSDSDRAGYTF
TRBJ2-3 | TRBV27 | many | TRBD2 | TGTGCCAGCAGTTCCCCTAGCGGGAGATTCCTAAGCACAGATACGCAGTATTTT | CASSSPSGRFLSTDTQYF
TRBJ2-4 | TRBV20-1 | few | NA | TGCAGTGCTAGAGAAGGGTTTTACTTAGCCAAAAACATTCAGTACTTC | CSAREGFYLAKNIQYF
TRBJ2-1 | TRBV20-1 | NA | TRBD2 | TGCAGTGCTAGAGCGGGAGGGAACAATGAGCAGTTCTTC | CSARAGGNNEQFF
TRBJ2-1 | TRBV13 | many | NA | TGTGCCAGCAGCCCCCCCCTGGGCGATGAGCAGTTCTTC | CASSPPLGDEQFF
TRBJ2-1 | TRBV20-1 | many | TRBD1 | TGCAGTGCTGGCGGACAGGGGTCCTACAATGAGCAGTTCTTC | CSAGGQGSYNEQFF
TRBJ2-7 | TRBV11-2 | many | NA | TGTGCCAGCAGCTTTACACTACAGGGTTTTGTGTACGAGCAGTACTTC | CASSFTLQGFVYEQYF
TRBJ1-3 | TRBV20-1 | NA | NA | TGCAGTGCTAACCGGGCTATATCTGGAAACACCATATATTTT | CSANRAISGNTIYF
TRBJ2-3 | TRBV18 | many | NA | TGTGCCAGCTCACCACCGTCACTGGGCACAGATACGCAGTATTTT | CASSPPSLGTDTQYF
TRBJ2-2 | TRBV28 | NA | TRBD2 | TGTGCCAGCAGCCTAGCGGGAGAGTACACCGGGGAGCTGTTTTTT | CASSLAGEYTGELFF
TRBJ2-7 | TRBV9 | few | NA | TGTGCCAGCAGCACGGGACACCCGTCGTACGAGCAGTACTTC | CASSTGHPSYEQYF